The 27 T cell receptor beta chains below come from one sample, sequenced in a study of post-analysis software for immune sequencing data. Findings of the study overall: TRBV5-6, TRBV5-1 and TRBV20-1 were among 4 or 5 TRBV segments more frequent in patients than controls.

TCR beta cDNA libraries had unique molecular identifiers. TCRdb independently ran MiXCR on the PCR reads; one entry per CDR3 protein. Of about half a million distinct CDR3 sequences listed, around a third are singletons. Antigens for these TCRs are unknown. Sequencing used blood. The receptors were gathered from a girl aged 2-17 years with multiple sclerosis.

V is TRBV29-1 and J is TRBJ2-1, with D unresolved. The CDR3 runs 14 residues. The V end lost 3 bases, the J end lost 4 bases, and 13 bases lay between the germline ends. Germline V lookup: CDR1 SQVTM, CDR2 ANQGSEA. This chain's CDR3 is CSVDSPGAYNEQFF. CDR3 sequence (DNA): TGCAGCGTTGATTCCCCCGGCGCTTACAATGAGCAGTTCTTC.

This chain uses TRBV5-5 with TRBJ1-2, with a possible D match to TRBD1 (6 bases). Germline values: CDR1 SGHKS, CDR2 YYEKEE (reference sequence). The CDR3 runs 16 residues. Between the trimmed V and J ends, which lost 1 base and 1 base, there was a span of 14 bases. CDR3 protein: CASSLLWPGDNYGYTF. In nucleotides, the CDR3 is TGTGCCAGCAGCTTGCTCTGGCCAGGGGATAACTATGGCTACACCTTC.

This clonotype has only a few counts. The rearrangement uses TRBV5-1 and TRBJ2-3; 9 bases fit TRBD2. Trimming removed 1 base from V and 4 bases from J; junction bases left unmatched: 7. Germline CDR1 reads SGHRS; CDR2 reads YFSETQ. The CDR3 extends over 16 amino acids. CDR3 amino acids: CASSLRGTSRSDTQYF. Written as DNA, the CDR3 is TGCGCCAGCAGCTTGCGAGGGACTAGCCGGTCAGATACGCAGTATTTT.

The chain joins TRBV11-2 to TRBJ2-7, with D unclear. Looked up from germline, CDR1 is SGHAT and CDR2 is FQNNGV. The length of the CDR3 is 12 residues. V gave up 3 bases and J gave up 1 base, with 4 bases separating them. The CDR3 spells CASSFPSYEQYF. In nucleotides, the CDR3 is TGTGCCAGCAGCTTCCCGTCCTACGAGCAGTACTTC.

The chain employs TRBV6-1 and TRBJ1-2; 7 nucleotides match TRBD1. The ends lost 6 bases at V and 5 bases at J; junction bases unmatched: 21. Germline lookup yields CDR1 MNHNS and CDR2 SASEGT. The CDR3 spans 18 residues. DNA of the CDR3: TGTGCCAGCAGATCCAGGGGGGAGCTCTCCCTACAGAATTATGGCTACACCTTC. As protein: CASRSRGELSLQNYGYTF.

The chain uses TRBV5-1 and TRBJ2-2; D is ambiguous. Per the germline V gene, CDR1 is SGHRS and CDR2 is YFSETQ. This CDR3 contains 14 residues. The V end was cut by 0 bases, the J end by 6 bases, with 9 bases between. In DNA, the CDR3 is TGCGCCAGCAGCTTGGAACGACAAGCCGGGGAGCTGTTTTTT. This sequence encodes CASSLERQAGELFF.

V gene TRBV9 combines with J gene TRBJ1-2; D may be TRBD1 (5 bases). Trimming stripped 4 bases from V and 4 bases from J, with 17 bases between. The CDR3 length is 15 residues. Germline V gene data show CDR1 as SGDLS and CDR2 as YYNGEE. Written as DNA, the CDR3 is TGTGCCAGCAGCACTCGGGACGTAGTGAGCTATGGCTACACCTTC. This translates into CASSTRDVVSYGYTF.

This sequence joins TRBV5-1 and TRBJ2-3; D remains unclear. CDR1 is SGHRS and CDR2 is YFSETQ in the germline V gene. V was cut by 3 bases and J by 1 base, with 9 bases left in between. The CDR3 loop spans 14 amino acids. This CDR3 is CASSSEPGTDTQYF. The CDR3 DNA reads TGCGCCAGCAGCTCGGAACCCGGCACAGATACGCAGTATTTT.

This CDR3 reads CASSLVGGGVSEQYF. CDR3 bases: TGTGCCAGCAGTTTAGTGGGGGGCGGGGTGAGCGAGCAGTACTTC. The chain carries TRBV12-3 or TRBV12-4 and TRBJ2-7; D may match TRBD1 or TRBD2 (6 bases each). Trimming took 1 base from V and 6 from J, leaving 16 bases between them. CDR3 length: 15 amino acids.

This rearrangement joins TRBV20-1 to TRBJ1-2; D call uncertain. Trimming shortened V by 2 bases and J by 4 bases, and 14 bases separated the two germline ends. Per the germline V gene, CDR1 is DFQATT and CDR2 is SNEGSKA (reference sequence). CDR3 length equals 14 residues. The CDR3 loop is CSARPGRILYGYTF. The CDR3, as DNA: TGCAGTGCTAGACCAGGACGGATTCTCTATGGCTACACCTTC.

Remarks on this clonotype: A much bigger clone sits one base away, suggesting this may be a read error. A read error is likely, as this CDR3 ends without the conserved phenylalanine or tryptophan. For the CDR3, the DNA is TGCAGCGTTGATGGAACCTATGGCTACACCTCC. Amino acids: CSVDGTYGYTS. The V gene is TRBV29-1, the J gene TRBJ1-2; no reliable D call. Germline V CDR1 and CDR2: SQVTM, ANQGSEA. The CDR3 loop spans 11 amino acids. Trimming left V 3 bases short and J 4 bases short, with 6 bases between.

CDR3 coding DNA: TGTGCCAGCTCACCAAGGGCTTTCGTAGGAGGGGGCAGTGGCTACACCTTC. This encodes CASSPRAFVGGGSGYTF. The chain links TRBV18 to TRBJ1-2, with 7 bases that match TRBD1. Germline values: CDR1 KGHSH, CDR2 LQKENI. V lost 2 bases to trimming and J lost 7 bases; unmatched junction nucleotides: 16. CDR3 length: 17 residues.

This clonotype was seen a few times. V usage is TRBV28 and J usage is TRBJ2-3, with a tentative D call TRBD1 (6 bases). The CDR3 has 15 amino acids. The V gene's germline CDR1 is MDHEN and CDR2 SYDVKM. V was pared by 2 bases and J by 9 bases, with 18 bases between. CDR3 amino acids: CASSLKAGDEGTQYF. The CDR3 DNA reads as TGTGCCAGCAGTTTAAAGGCAGGGGACGAAGGGACGCAGTATTTT.

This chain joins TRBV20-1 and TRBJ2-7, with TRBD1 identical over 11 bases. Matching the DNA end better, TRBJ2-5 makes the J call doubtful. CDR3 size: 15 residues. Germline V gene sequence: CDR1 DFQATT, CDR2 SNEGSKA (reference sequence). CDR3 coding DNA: TGCAGTGGGGCCCGGACAGGGGGCCGGCAAGAGACCCAGTACTTC. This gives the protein CSGARTGGRQETQYF.

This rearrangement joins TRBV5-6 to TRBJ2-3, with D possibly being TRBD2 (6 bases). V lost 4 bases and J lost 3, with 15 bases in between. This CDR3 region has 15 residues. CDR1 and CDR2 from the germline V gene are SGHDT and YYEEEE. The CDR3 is CASSEIWTTTDTQYF. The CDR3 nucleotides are TGTGCCAGCAGCGAAATCTGGACTACAACAGATACGCAGTATTTT.

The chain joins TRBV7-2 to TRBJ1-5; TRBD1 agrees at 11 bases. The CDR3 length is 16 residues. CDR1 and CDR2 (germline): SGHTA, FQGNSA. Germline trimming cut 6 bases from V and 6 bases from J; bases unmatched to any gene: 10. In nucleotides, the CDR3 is TGTGCCAGCAGTATCACTGGACAGGGGGCGCGTCAGCCCCAGCATTTT. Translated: CASSITGQGARQPQHF.

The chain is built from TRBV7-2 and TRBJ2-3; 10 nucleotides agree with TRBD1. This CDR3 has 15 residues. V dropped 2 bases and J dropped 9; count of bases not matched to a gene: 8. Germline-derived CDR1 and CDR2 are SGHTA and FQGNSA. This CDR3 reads CASSLRDRGTETQYF. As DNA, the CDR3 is TGTGCCAGCAGCTTACGGGACAGGGGCACCGAAACGCAGTATTTT.

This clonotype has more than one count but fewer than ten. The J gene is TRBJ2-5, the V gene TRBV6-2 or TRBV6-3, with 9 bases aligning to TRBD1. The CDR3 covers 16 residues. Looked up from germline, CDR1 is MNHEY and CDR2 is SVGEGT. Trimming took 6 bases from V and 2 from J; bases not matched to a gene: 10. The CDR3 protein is CASRSRDRDWQETQYF. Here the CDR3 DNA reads TGTGCCAGCAGAAGCCGGGACAGGGATTGGCAAGAGACCCAGTACTTC.

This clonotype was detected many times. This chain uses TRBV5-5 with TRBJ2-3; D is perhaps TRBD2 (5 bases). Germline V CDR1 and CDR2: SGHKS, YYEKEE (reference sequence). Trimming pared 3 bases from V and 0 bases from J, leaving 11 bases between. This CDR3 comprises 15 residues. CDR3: CASSSDWGSTDTQYF. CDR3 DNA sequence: TGTGCCAGCAGCTCGGACTGGGGAAGCACAGATACGCAGTATTTT. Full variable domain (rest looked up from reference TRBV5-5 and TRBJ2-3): DAGVTQSPTHLIKTRGQQVTLRCSPISGHKSVSWYQQVLGQGPQFIFQYYEKEERGRGNFPDRFSARQFPNYSSELNVNALLLGDSALYLCASSSDWGSTDTQYFGPGTRLTVL.

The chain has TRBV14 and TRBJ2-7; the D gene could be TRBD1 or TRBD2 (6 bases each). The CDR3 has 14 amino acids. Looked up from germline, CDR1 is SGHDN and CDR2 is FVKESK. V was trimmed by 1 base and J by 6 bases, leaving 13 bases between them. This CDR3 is CASSQVGGTGEQYF. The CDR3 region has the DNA TGTGCCAGCAGCCAAGTCGGGGGCACAGGCGAGCAGTACTTC.

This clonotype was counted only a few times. DNA of the CDR3: TGTGCCAGCAGCGGCTCTAGCGGGGGGCGGTACGAGCAGTACTTC. Translated, it gives CASSGSSGGRYEQYF. The chain has TRBV12-3 or TRBV12-4 and TRBJ2-7; 11 bases agree with TRBD2. V lost 6 bases, J lost 4 bases, and 8 bases stayed unmatched. This CDR3 contains 15 residues.

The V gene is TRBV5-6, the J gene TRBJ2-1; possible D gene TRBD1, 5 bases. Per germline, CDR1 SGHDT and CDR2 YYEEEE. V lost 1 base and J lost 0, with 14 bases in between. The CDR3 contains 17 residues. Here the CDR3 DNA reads TGTGCCAGCAGCTTGTCAGACAGACTCGTCTCCTACAATGAGCAGTTCTTC. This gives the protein CASSLSDRLVSYNEQFF.

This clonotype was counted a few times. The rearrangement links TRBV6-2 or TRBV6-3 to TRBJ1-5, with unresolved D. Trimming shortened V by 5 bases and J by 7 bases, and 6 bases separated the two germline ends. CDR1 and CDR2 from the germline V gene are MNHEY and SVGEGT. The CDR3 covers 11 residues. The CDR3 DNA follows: TGTGCCAGCAGTAACGGCCAGCCCCAGCATTTT. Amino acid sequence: CASSNGQPQHF.

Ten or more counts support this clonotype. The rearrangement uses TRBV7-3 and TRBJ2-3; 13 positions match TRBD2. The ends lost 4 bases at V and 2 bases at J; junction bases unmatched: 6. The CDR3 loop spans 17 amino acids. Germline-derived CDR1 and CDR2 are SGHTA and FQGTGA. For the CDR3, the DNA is TGTGCCAGCAGCTACCCTGGACTAGCGGGGGACACAGATACGCAGTATTTT. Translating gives CASSYPGLAGDTDTQYF.

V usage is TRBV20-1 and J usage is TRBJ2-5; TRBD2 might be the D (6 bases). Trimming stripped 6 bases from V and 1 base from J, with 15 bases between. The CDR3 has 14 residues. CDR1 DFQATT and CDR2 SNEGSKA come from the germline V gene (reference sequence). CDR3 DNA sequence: TGCAGTGCGGTCGAGACTAGAGCCCAAGAGACCCAGTACTTC. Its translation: CSAVETRAQETQYF.

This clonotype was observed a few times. CDR3 residues: CASSLRPGDGYTF. CDR3 bases: TGCGCCAGCAGCTTGAGACCAGGCGATGGCTACACCTTC. This chain connects TRBV5-1 to TRBJ1-2; D is unresolved. This CDR3 has 13 residues. The V gene's germline CDR1 is SGHRS and CDR2 YFSETQ. V lost 1 base and J lost 6, with 10 bases in between.

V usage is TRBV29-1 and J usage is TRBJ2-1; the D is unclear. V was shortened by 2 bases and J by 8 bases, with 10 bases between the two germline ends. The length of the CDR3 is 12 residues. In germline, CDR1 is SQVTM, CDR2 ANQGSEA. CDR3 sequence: CSVEKGWDEQFF. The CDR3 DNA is TGCAGCGTTGAAAAGGGTTGGGATGAGCAGTTCTTC.